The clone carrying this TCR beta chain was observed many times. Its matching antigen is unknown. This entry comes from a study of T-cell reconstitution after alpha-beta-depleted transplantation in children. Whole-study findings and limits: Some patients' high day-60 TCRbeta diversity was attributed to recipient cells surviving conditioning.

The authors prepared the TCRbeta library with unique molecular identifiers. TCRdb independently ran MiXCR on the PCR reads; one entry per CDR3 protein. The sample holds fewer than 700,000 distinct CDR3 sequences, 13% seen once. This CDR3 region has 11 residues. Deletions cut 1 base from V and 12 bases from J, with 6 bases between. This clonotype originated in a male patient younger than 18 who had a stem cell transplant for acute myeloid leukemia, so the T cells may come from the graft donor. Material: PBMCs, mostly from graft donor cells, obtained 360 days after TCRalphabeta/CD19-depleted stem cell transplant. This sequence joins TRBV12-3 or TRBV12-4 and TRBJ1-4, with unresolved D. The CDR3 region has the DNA TGTGCCAGCAGTTTAGGTGTCGAACTGTTTTTT. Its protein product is CASSLGVELFF.